This TCR beta chain was captured in a study of robustness of blood B and T cell sequencing (dated by TCRdb to the late 2010s). With respect to the entire study: The study was designed to determine how much peripheral blood is required to reliably characterize an individual's TCRbeta and IgG repertoires. Each of the ten independently drawn blood samples had its TCRbeta and IgG repertoires measured. For technical replicates, two replicate TCRbeta cDNA libraries were prepared from one shared RNA pool that came from a single 10 ml draw. Study-wide findings and limitations: Every single 10 ml sample contained the 1,000 most abundant TCRbeta clonotypes from the pooled draws. Overlap of rare TCRbeta clonotypes did not improve with pooling tubes, implying much larger blood volumes would be needed to capture them. One pair of TCRbeta libraries showed evidence of cross-contamination, likely from batch processing; the shared UMI-sequence pairs were removed. Because EDTA tubes had to be fractionated immediately, the use of EDTA tubes in multi-site collections was limited. The TCRbeta rarefaction curves did not fully level off, which suggests either under-sequencing or many low-abundance clonotypes. When 3 or 4 tubes (about 27-45 ml blood) were combined, saturation was approached in coverage of the top 10,000 TCRbeta clonotypes. Across technical replicate libraries, almost 95% of the top 10,000 TCRbeta clonotypes in one library were also found in the other.

On this clonotype: The target of this receptor is not known. The record has no base qualities; no much larger clone is one base away.

Library preparation used PCR. These reads were obtained on an Illumina MiSeq. cDNA was made using SMARTScribe reverse transcriptase and a 5' template-switch oligo that added a universal priming site. A 12-nucleotide random unique molecular identifier (UMI) was carried by the template-switch oligo, and each cDNA molecule was tagged with this UMI. During reverse transcription, TCRbeta transcripts were targeted using chain-specific reverse primers. Uracil DNA glycosylase treatment removed residual template-switch adapters, and cDNA was purified with a Qiagen MinElute kit. For the first PCR, about 25 cycles were run with KAPA HiFi HotStart ReadyMix and step-out primers, split across four 50 ul reactions. Before any further amplification, the products of the first-round PCR were gel-purified. Illumina Nextera adapters were attached in a second roughly 8-cycle PCR, after which libraries were purified and pooled. The UMI barcode for each TCRbeta molecule was captured by a 50-nucleotide 5' read. The source study handled its data this way. Using the MIGEC toolkit, reads were grouped by UMI into consensus reads. Final reads were produced by merging forward and reverse consensus reads with PEAR. Identical UMI-sequence pairs shared across libraries were treated as cross-sample contamination and removed by a custom decontamination script. MIGMAP, a wrapper around IgBLAST, was used to carry out V(D)J assignment and CDR3 extraction. TCR clonotypes were defined by identical V gene, J gene and CDR3 amino acid sequence; CDR1 and CDR2 were not sequenced. Starting from the raw public reads, TCRdb applied fastp trimming at Q25, assembled clones with MiXCR and retained in-frame beta chains. Merged by CDR3 protein, the rows form single entries marked with the most common genes and DNA. TCRdb, rather than the study authors, made the V and J calls. Recorded for this sample are approximately 2,100 distinct CDR3 sequences; roughly two thirds of them occurred a single time. The ten top clones hold around 45% of the sample.

TCRbeta repertoires were quantified from mRNA rather than genomic DNA, which captures expressed receptors. Leukocytes from the buffy coat were collected into Trizol, and RNA was extracted using the Direct-zol RNA MiniPrep Plus kit with no cell sorting. EDTA blood tubes were centrifuged immediately at 4°C to separate plasma, buffy coat and red blood cells. What was sequenced was peripheral blood. The TCR originated in a human donor in good health.

The DNA is TGTGCCTGGAGTTGGTCGGGGGGTGGCTACACCTTC. It translates as CAWSWSGGGYTF. The rearrangement combines TRBV30 with TRBJ1-2; a tentative D call is TRBD1 (5 bases match). From the germline V gene (reference sequence), CDR1 is GTSNPN and CDR2 is SVGIG. V lost 2 bases and J lost 7 bases; the stretch between them is 11 bases long. From the cysteine through the phenylalanine, the CDR3 covers 12 amino acids. Of all the DNA, just the CDR3 is kept, 36 bases in frame from base 1.